This T cell receptor (beta chain) came from a study of PD-1 blockade in classical Hodgkin lymphoma (dated by TCRdb to the early 2020s). In terms of the full investigation: Nivolumab dosing was 3 mg/kg intravenously every 2 weeks, continuing until either disease progression or unacceptable toxicity. A peripheral blood immune signature of response to PD-1 blockade in classical Hodgkin lymphoma was defined using TCR beta sequencing and CyTOF. Results and caveats for the whole study, not just this receptor: Patients starting nivolumab less than 1 year after ASCT had lower diversity and were excluded from later analyses to avoid confounding by immune reconstitution. By C4D1, a significant rise was seen in CD4+ TCR diversity but not in CD8+ TCR diversity (p=0.0027 vs p=0.16), and the rise was most apparent among complete responders (p=0.02). Trial patients achieving complete response had baseline diversity similar to newly diagnosed patients, whereas partial responders and progressors had significantly lower diversity. Baseline TCR diversity was reported as lower in newly diagnosed patients than in healthy donors, and lower still in relapsed/refractory patients. The study was limited to a single clinical trial cohort, and causes of repertoire differences, possibly disease activity or prior therapy, remained undefined.

Concerning this clone itself: No cognate antigen has been identified for it. No base-level quality is on record; no much larger clone is a single base apart.

The Qiagen DNeasy kit was used to extract genomic DNA from unsorted PBMCs and from the negatively selected CD4+ and CD8+ fractions. TCR beta CDR3 regions were amplified by immunoSEQ multiplex PCR using primers annealing to V and J segments. A synthetic immune receptor repertoire was used to minimize amplification bias, and any residual bias was removed computationally once sequencing was done. As for how the authors treated the data: Custom Python scripts were used to quantify repertoire diversity as the Shannon entropy index. Unsorted, CD4+ and CD8+ repertoires were analyzed separately, except for combined analyses in which CD4+ and CD8+ sequences were merged in silico. Clonal expansion was defined as a frequency increase of at least 2-fold after treatment compared with C1D1, and clones undetected at baseline were assigned a pseudocount of 0.5. Clones with 0 or 1 copy at C1D1 were classified as singleton clones, and clones with 2 or more copies were classified as non-singleton clones. Clones expanded in unsorted samples were annotated as CD4+, CD8+ or unknown by matching protein sequences in sorted samples from the same patient. Wilcoxon tests on paired samples were used to test changes in diversity from C1D1 to C4D1. The table was pulled from immuneACCESS by TCRdb, which kept in-frame rearrangements only. Such tables lose some clones; where checked, under half of the loss comes from unresolved V genes, and the rest has no known cause. V and J calls and clone size are those listed in that table; D and trimming were worked out from the DNA. The sample profile shows tens of thousands of clones; about two thirds of them were found once. The leading ten clones occupy around 3.3% of the sample.

What the time point label conveys for this sample: cycle 2 day 1 (C2D1) of nivolumab. Every trial patient had relapsed after autologous stem cell transplantation, and cohorts A, B and C differed in prior brentuximab vedotin exposure. A total of fewer than 65 patients with relapsed/refractory classical Hodgkin lymphoma made up the trial cohort, and each patient's best overall response was complete response, partial response or progressive disease. Trial patients were treated with single-agent nivolumab in the multi-cohort phase II CheckMate 205 trial. An independent review committee assessed best overall response using the 2007 International Working Group response criteria. Trial PBMCs were collected immediately before nivolumab initiation (C1D1) and during therapy at cycle 2 day 1 and cycle 4 day 1. After peripheral blood was drawn into 8 mL Vacutainer Cell Preparation Tubes, PBMCs were isolated by centrifugation and then cryopreserved.

V and J are trimmed by 5 bases and 3 bases, and the gene matches miss 11 bases of the junction. The CDR3 sequence holds 16 residues, the cysteine and phenylalanine included. Kept here is only the CDR3 DNA, which spans 48 bases and is read in frame from base 1. The germline V gene encodes CDR1 SGHNT and CDR2 YYREEE (reference sequence). This sequence originates from a human donor with classical Hodgkin lymphoma. This chain joins TRBV5-4 to TRBJ2-4; the junction holds 7 bases that match TRBD2. The sample in question was peripheral blood mononuclear cells (PBMCs), obtained before the second cycle of nivolumab. The CDR3 reads as follows: CASSGESRGVKNIQYF. The nucleotides read TGTGCCAGCAGTGGAGAGTCCCGGGGGGTCAAAAACATTCAGTACTTC.